Listed below are T cell receptor beta chains from one sample, sequenced in a study of T cells after posttransplantation cyclophosphamide. The repertoire was sequenced with immunoSEQ multiplex PCR; TCRdb's copy has only in-frame clones and lacks some. The sample holds approximately 25,000 clones, and no clone turns up only once. The sequenced sample was PBMCs. Receptor source: a woman aged 50 to 60 in good health, CMV-negative, and a related stem cell transplant donor. Each CDR3 is given with its conserved first and last residue. A D gene is named only where the DNA matches it firmly. Size is omitted from some rows. Given values are once, few, many or a class for expanded clones.

d_call: TRBD1; j_call: TRBJ2-2; clone_size: many; v_call: TRBV2; cdr3_nt: TGTGCCAGTGACAGGGGGCCGAACACCGGGGAGCTGTTTTTT; cdr3_aa: CASDRGPNTGELFF
d_call: .; j_call: TRBJ2-3; clone_size: many; v_call: TRBV27; cdr3_nt: TGTGCCAGCAGTTTTTTCGCAGATACGCAGTATTTT; cdr3_aa: CASSFFADTQYF
d_call: TRBD1; j_call: TRBJ2-7; clone_size: many; v_call: TRBV10-2; cdr3_nt: TGCGCCAGCAGTGAGTCGACAAGGGGGCACAGGGGTCCCTACGAGCAGTACTTC; cdr3_aa: CASSESTRGHRGPYEQYF
d_call: TRBD2; j_call: TRBJ2-2; clone_size: many; v_call: TRBV7-6; cdr3_nt: TGTGCCAGCAGCCATCTTGCGGGAGGATCCGGGGAGCTGTTTTTT; cdr3_aa: CASSHLAGGSGELFF
d_call: TRBD1; j_call: TRBJ2-7; clone_size: many; v_call: TRBV11-2; cdr3_nt: TGTGCCAGCAGCTTCGACAGGGGCCCTTACGAGCAGTACTTC; cdr3_aa: CASSFDRGPYEQYF
d_call: .; j_call: TRBJ2-1; clone_size: many; v_call: TRBV7-7; cdr3_nt: TGTGCCAGCAGCTTTAGTCTACCCTCCTACAATGAGCAGTTCTTC; cdr3_aa: CASSFSLPSYNEQFF
d_call: TRBD1; j_call: TRBJ2-7; clone_size: many; v_call: TRBV7-9; cdr3_nt: TGTGCCAGCAGCACGGGGACAGCCTACGAGCAGTACTTC; cdr3_aa: CASSTGTAYEQYF
d_call: TRBD1; j_call: TRBJ2-7; clone_size: many; v_call: TRBV18; cdr3_nt: TGTGCCAGCTCACTGCCGGGACAGGGAACCTACGAGCAGTACTTC; cdr3_aa: CASSLPGQGTYEQYF
d_call: .; j_call: TRBJ2-7; clone_size: many; v_call: TRBV28; cdr3_nt: TGTGCCAGCAGTTTACAGGGGATGATCTACGAGCAGTACTTC; cdr3_aa: CASSLQGMIYEQYF
d_call: .; j_call: TRBJ1-2; clone_size: many; v_call: TRBV5-1; cdr3_nt: TGCGCCAGCAGCGAAGTTTGGGAGCCAGGGGATGGCTACACCTTC; cdr3_aa: CASSEVWEPGDGYTF
d_call: .; j_call: TRBJ1-5; clone_size: many; v_call: TRBV7-9; cdr3_nt: TGTGCCAGCAGCTTAGCGGGCAGGACAGATCAGCCCCAGCATTTT; cdr3_aa: CASSLAGRTDQPQHF
d_call: .; j_call: TRBJ2-2; clone_size: many; v_call: TRBV27; cdr3_nt: TGTGCCAGCGGGAGGAATCCGGGCCAGAATAACGATCCGAACACCGGGGAGCTGTTTTTT; cdr3_aa: CASGRNPGQNNDPNTGELFF
d_call: TRBD1; j_call: TRBJ2-1; clone_size: few; v_call: TRBV11-3; cdr3_nt: TGTGCCAGCAGCTTAGCGATGGGAGGCCACAGGGGGGCTCATGAGCAGTTCTTC; cdr3_aa: CASSLAMGGHRGAHEQFF
d_call: TRBD1; j_call: TRBJ1-1; clone_size: many; v_call: TRBV7-9; cdr3_nt: TGTGCCAGCAGCTTAGGGAGGGCGGACAGGGGGAGAAAAACTGAAGCTTTCTTT; cdr3_aa: CASSLGRADRGRKTEAFF
d_call: .; j_call: TRBJ1-4; clone_size: many; v_call: TRBV18; cdr3_nt: TGTGCCAGCTCAGGACGGGACAACTATGAAAAACTGTTTTTT; cdr3_aa: CASSGRDNYEKLFF
d_call: .; j_call: TRBJ1-2; clone_size: .; v_call: TRBV6-5; cdr3_nt: TGTGCCAGCAGTTACCCTGGACAGTTTTACTATGGCTACACCTTC; cdr3_aa: CASSYPGQFYYGYTF
d_call: TRBD2; j_call: TRBJ2-3; clone_size: many; v_call: TRBV6-1; cdr3_nt: TGTGCCACCTCACTAGCGGTCCCCACAGATACGCAGTATTTT; cdr3_aa: CATSLAVPTDTQYF
d_call: TRBD1; j_call: TRBJ1-2; clone_size: many; v_call: TRBV19; cdr3_nt: TGTGCCAGTAGCCCCGGGACAGGGCGTACTAACTATGGCTACACCTTC; cdr3_aa: CASSPGTGRTNYGYTF
d_call: .; j_call: TRBJ2-3; clone_size: many; v_call: TRBV7-3; cdr3_nt: TGTGCCAGCAGCTTACAGGACATTAGCACAGATACGCAGTATTTT; cdr3_aa: CASSLQDISTDTQYF
d_call: TRBD2; j_call: TRBJ2-3; clone_size: many; v_call: TRBV7-2; cdr3_nt: TGTGCCAGCGCCGCGGGGGGGCCGTGGGGCGCAGATACGCAGTATTTT; cdr3_aa: CASAAGGPWGADTQYF
d_call: TRBD1; j_call: TRBJ2-5; clone_size: many; v_call: TRBV5-5; cdr3_nt: TGTGCCAGCAGCTTGGAACAGGGGATTATAAGGGAAGAGACCCAGTACTTC; cdr3_aa: CASSLEQGIIREETQYF
d_call: TRBD2; j_call: TRBJ2-3; clone_size: many; v_call: TRBV7-9; cdr3_nt: TGTGCCAGCAGCACCGGGACTAGCGGGAGGTTCACAGATACGCAGTATTTT; cdr3_aa: CASSTGTSGRFTDTQYF
d_call: .; j_call: TRBJ2-3; clone_size: many; v_call: TRBV5-1; cdr3_nt: TGCGCCAGCAGCTACGGACAGACCTTTAGCACAGATACGCAGTATTTT; cdr3_aa: CASSYGQTFSTDTQYF
d_call: .; j_call: TRBJ1-1; clone_size: many; v_call: TRBV6-5; cdr3_nt: TGTGCCAGCAGGCGGGACGTAGTAGGGAACACTGAAGCTTTCTTT; cdr3_aa: CASRRDVVGNTEAFF
d_call: .; j_call: TRBJ2-1; clone_size: many; v_call: TRBV29-1; cdr3_nt: TGCAGCGCCGGGACTCACTACAATGAGCAGTTCTTC; cdr3_aa: CSAGTHYNEQFF
d_call: .; j_call: TRBJ1-5; clone_size: many; v_call: TRBV19; cdr3_nt: TGTGCCAGTAGTCGGCGGCTAAGCAATCAGCCCCAGCATTTT; cdr3_aa: CASSRRLSNQPQHF
d_call: TRBD2; j_call: TRBJ2-7; clone_size: many; v_call: TRBV5-1; cdr3_nt: TGCGCCAGCAGTAGGCGAAGCGGGGGGCCCCCAGACGAGCAGTACTTC; cdr3_aa: CASSRRSGGPPDEQYF